This T cell receptor (beta chain) was sequenced during a study of radiation and T cells in renal cell carcinoma. The time point: blood 2 weeks post-SBRT. Treatment of the sample: 15 Gy SBRT to primary tumor, nephrectomy 4 weeks later. Unmatched junction bases numbered 6, after V lost 4 bases and J lost 2 bases. The germline V gene has CDR1 SGHDT and CDR2 YYEEEE. The CDR3 totals 15 residues. TCRdb keeps only in-frame clones here, not all; method: immunoSEQ multiplex PCR. The sample lists some 120,000 clones; around nine tenths were seen once. This specimen consisted of blood, obtained from a patient whose treatment included radiotherapy and nephrectomy. The V and J genes are TRBV5-6 and TRBJ1-5; 7 nucleotides agree with TRBD1. The receptor comes from a woman aged 70 to 79 with renal cell carcinoma. This chain's CDR3 is CASSKVDRGNQPQHF. CDR3 DNA: TGTGCCAGCAGCAAAGTCGACAGGGGCAATCAGCCCCAGCATTTT. Full variable domain (rest looked up from reference TRBV5-6 and TRBJ1-5): DAGVTQSPTHLIKTRGQQVTLRCSPKSGHDTVSWYQQALGQGPQFIFQYYEEEERQRGNFPDRFSGHQFPNYSSELNVNALLLGDSALYLCASSKVDRGNQPQHFGDGTRLSIL.